This T cell receptor beta chain stems from a study of cytomegalovirus exposure and HLA in healthy donors. With 60 Vbeta and 13 Jbeta primers, the PCR was carried out. Sequencing was performed with immunoSEQ multiplex PCR; in TCRdb, only in-frame clones are kept and a portion is missing. This table holds approximately 130,000 clones, roughly four fifths found once. Findings and caveats of the study: Analysis was performed later, and it showed HLA-associated TCR beta chains to be more clonally expanded than equally common others. Productive status was seen about 90% or about 30% of the time for most TCR beta V segments in an earlier analysis. Rarity characterized most TCR sequences, yet some public TCRs appeared in many donors.

This clone was recorded once. The antigen is unknown. This CDR3 contains 14 residues. J was trimmed by 0 bases and V by 7 bases; bases with no gene match: 2. Germline assignment: CDR1 SNHLY and CDR2 FYNNEI. The source of this sequence is a woman aged 50 to 65 in good health and CMV-seropositive. The sequenced sample consisted of PBMCs. The chain uses TRBV2 and TRBJ2-2; the match to TRBD1 covers 7 bases. The CDR3 DNA sequence: TGTGCCAGCACTGGGACAGCGAACACCGGGGAGCTGTTTTTT. Its translation: CASTGTANTGELFF.